This is a list of T cell receptor beta chains from one sample in a study of beta chain features in type 1 diabetes. Profiling relied on immunoSEQ multiplex PCR, and the TCRdb table lists in-frame clones only, not all of them. The table has a few hundred thousand clones, around an eighth seen once. The sample was naive CD4+ T cells from blood. Receptor source: a woman aged 18-29 years with type 1 diabetes. Each CDR3 is given with its conserved first and last residue. Clone size is shown for a subset of rows, as once, few, many or a class of expanded clone.

TRBV28,few,TRBJ2-7,CASSRLAGPYEQYF
TRBV6-1,-,TRBJ2-1,CASSEANTVYNEQFF
TRBV29-1,-,TRBJ2-3,CSVEKSGSTDTQYF
TRBV18,-,TRBJ1-5,CASSPSEYRGSQPQHF
TRBV28,-,TRBJ1-5,CASSSGQGSQPQHF
TRBV18,-,TRBJ1-2,CASSPSLERGLGYTF
TRBV5-4,-,TRBJ1-1,CASRGWERGEAFF
TRBV18,-,TRBJ1-5,CASSLRTDSNQPQHF
TRBV18,-,TRBJ1-1,CASSPPNSFPEAFF
TRBV27,once,TRBJ2-1,CASRPRTSGRAPPYNEQFF
TRBV7-2,-,TRBJ1-1,CASSLGMGAEAFF
TRBV4-2,-,TRBJ2-5,CASSQPGQGEETQYF
TRBV11-2,-,TRBJ2-1,CASSTTSGNYNEQFF
TRBV7-2,-,TRBJ2-5,CASSLTAGSEETQYF
TRBV6-1,few,TRBJ1-2,CASSEGRRSYTF
TRBV14,-,TRBJ1-1,CASSQETAGGAFF
TRBV5-1,-,TRBJ1-4,CASRQAGATNEKLFF
TRBV6-5,few,TRBJ2-3,CASSYLDTDTQYF
TRBV28,-,TRBJ1-6,CASSTVPSYNSPLHF
TRBV29-1,-,TRBJ1-2,CSVDSGQSLLNYGYTF
TRBV4-3,-,TRBJ2-3,CASSQDEGTRTDTQYF
TRBV10-3,-,TRBJ2-5,CAISGSGRERETQYF
TRBV2,-,TRBJ2-2,CASKPSGKNTGELFF
TRBV7-9,few,TRBJ2-7,CASSSGTGKDEQYF
TRBV30,few,TRBJ1-1,CAWGTGGTEAFF
TRBV9,few,TRBJ2-1,CASSVPAGAAGEQFF
TRBV30,-,TRBJ2-5,CAWSRGQGLETQYF
TRBV28,once,TRBJ1-2,CASREQSNYGYTF
TRBV28,-,TRBJ2-7,CASSLPTSAGVGEQYF
TRBV6-6,-,TRBJ2-7,CASSLAGASHEQYF
TRBV7-4,-,TRBJ2-7,CASSRLAGGWLPFYEQYF
TRBV5-1,-,TRBJ2-1,CASSRETSGEYNEQFF
TRBV2,few,TRBJ2-5,CASTQTAGLRETQYF
TRBV30,many,TRBJ2-1,CAWSTSNEQFF
TRBV28,few,TRBJ2-4,CASSSSGAPAKNIQYF
TRBV21-1,few,TRBJ2-1,CASSKQRYRLGLAGSYNEQFF
TRBV6-6,-,TRBJ2-5,CAGRDSRPAQYF
TRBV9,-,TRBJ2-1,CASSVGGGTTQFF
TRBV28,-,TRBJ2-1,CASSSPADRGHGEQFF
TRBV5-1,few,TRBJ2-3,CASSLQTNIDTQYF
TRBV4-3,many,TRBJ2-1,CASSQLGTSGRYEQFF
TRBV11-2,few,TRBJ2-5,CASSQWEQETQYF
TRBV18,few,TRBJ2-1,CASSKERVSYNEQFF
TRBV6-5,-,TRBJ2-2,CASSWTSGNTGGELFF
TRBV19,-,TRBJ1-1,CASSLQGMNTEAFF
TRBV28,-,TRBJ2-7,CASSYPTWRAGRSSYEQYF
TRBV11-2,-,TRBJ2-1,CASSVGTSGYNEQFF
TRBV28,-,TRBJ1-2,CASREATASNYGYTF
TRBV28,few,TRBJ2-5,CASNDDREETQYF